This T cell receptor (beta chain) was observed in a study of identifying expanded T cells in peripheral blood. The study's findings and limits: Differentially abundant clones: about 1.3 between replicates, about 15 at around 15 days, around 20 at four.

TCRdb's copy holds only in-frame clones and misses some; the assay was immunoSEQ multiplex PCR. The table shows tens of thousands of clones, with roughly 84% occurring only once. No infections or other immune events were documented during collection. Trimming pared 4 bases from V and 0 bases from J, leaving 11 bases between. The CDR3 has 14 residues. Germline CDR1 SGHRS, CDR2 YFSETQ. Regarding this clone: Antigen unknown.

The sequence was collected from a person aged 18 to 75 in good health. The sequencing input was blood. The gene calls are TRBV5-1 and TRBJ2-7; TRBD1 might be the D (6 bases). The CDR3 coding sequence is TGCGCCAGCAGCCTCAACAGGGACTCCTACGAGCAGTACTTC. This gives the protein CASSLNRDSYEQYF.